This T cell receptor beta chain was identified during a study of cytomegalovirus exposure and HLA in healthy donors. V lost 0 bases and J 2 bases, leaving 10 bases between the germline ends. The CDR3 loop spans 15 amino acids. Germline lookup yields CDR1 SGHNT and CDR2 YYREEE (reference sequence). General observations from the study: CMV serostatus was the sole immune exposure information available. In a later analysis, TCR beta V- and J-gene trimming was associated with a missense DCLRE1C variant. According to a later analysis, donors in an Asian-associated ancestry cluster reportedly had fewer N-insertions than the 666-donor mean.

In regard to this clone: Its antigen is as yet unknown.

Use of 60 Vbeta and 13 Jbeta primers characterized the PCR. Sequenced by immunoSEQ multiplex PCR; TCRdb stores in-frame clones only, minus some. The top ten hold 0.95% to 1.5% of the sample, which has 90,000 to 95,000 clones, roughly 80% seen once. Sequenced sample: PBMCs. The sequence derives from a girl between 2 and 10 years old in good health and CMV-seropositive. The chain links TRBV5-4 to TRBJ2-3; TRBD1 might be the D (5 bases). CDR3 bases: TGTGCCAGCAGCTTGGGGGGCATATCCACAGATACGCAGTATTTT. It is translated as CASSLGGISTDTQYF.